Described below is a single TCR beta chain sequence and its context. Its antigen is not identified. These data originate in a study of OX40 agonist ivuxolimab in advanced cancers. Background on the study: Recorded diagnoses for dose-escalation patients were hepatocellular carcinoma, melanoma, renal cell or head and neck cancer. Whole-study findings and limits: Partly responding patients at 0.1-3.0 mg/kg showed some of the smallest clonal expansion.

Using immunoSEQ multiplex PCR, the repertoire was profiled, and TCRdb retains in-frame clones only, with some absent. Of tens of thousands of clones listed, 85% to 90% are singletons. The CDR3 extends over 16 amino acids. V lost 4 bases, J lost 6 bases, and 22 bases lay in between. Looked up from germline, CDR1 is MNHNS and CDR2 is SASEGT. The specimen comprised CD4+ or CD8+ T cells sorted from blood, sampled in a trial of the OX40 agonist ivuxolimab. The sequence derives from an adult with an advanced solid tumor such as melanoma, head and neck, liver or kidney cancer. The chain employs TRBV6-1 and TRBJ2-7; perhaps D is TRBD1 or TRBD2 (6 bases each). Here the CDR3 reads CASSGGGTPTEGEQYF. In DNA form, the CDR3 reads TGTGCCAGCAGTGGGGGCGGGACACCGACCGAGGGCGAGCAGTACTTC.